Listed here are 4 T cell receptor beta chains from one sample, sequenced in a study of blood T cells in healthy people across ages. The second PCR ran roughly 7 to 12 cycles with a sample-barcoded 5' primer and J-beta primers. One entry per CDR3 protein, called by TCRdb with MiXCR from the 5' RACE reads. The table lists about 680,000 distinct CDR3 sequences, roughly 50% of them singletons, with about a third in the top ten. Sequencing was performed on blood. These receptor sequences come from a woman aged 60-75 years in good health.

This clonotype was counted ten times or more. The chain joins TRBV29-1 to TRBJ2-3; no firm D call. Between the trimmed V and J ends, which lost 6 bases and 3 bases, there was a span of 16 bases. CDR1 and CDR2 from the germline V gene are SQVTM and ANQGSEA. The CDR3 is made up of 14 amino acids. The CDR3 bases are TGCAGCGTCCCCAGGACCGAAGGGACAGATACGCAGTATTTT. Amino acid sequence: CSVPRTEGTDTQYF.

The chain couples TRBV20-1 to TRBJ2-7; weak D call: TRBD2 (5 bases). The V gene lost 0 bases and the J gene lost 2 bases, with 11 bases spanning the gap. CDR1 and CDR2 from the germline V gene are DFQATT and SNEGSKA (reference sequence). The length of the CDR3 is 14 residues. The CDR3 nucleotides read TGCAGTGCTAGAGATCGAGGGTCTCCCTACGAGCAGTACTTC. Translated, it gives CSARDRGSPYEQYF.

This clonotype has a count of ten or more. One junction end does not reproduce the germline sequence, and a read error may be involved. This chain links TRBV5-1 with TRBJ2-7; D tentatively fits TRBD1 or TRBD2 (5 bases each). Per the germline V gene, CDR1 is SGHRS and CDR2 is YFSETQ. The CDR3 is made up of 13 amino acids. In DNA form, the CDR3 reads TGTGCCAGCAGCCCGGGACGCTCCTACGAGCAGTACTTC. Translation: CASSPGRSYEQYF.

The gene calls are TRBV3-1 and TRBJ2-7; the D gene is possibly TRBD2 (8 bases). Trimming left V 3 bases short and J 7 bases short, with 28 bases between. Germline-derived CDR1 and CDR2 are LGHDT and YNNKEL (reference sequence). CDR3 length: 18 residues. The CDR3 nucleotides read TGTGCCAGCAGCCAGGGGCTACTAACGGGAGGGGGCTACAATGAGCAGTACTTC. Residues: CASSQGLLTGGGYNEQYF.